A selection of T cell receptor beta chains follows, all from one sample in a study of blood T cell repertoires in COVID-19. Produced via immunoSEQ multiplex PCR; TCRdb's table is partial and in-frame only. This table has 20,000 to 25,000 clones, around 92% appearing once. Material for sequencing was peripheral blood. Receptors originate from a woman between 65 and 79 years old with active COVID-19. Both conserved end residues are part of each CDR3. D genes are given only for firm matches. Some rows mark clone size as missing; the rest say once, few, many or name a class of expanded clone.

CDR3 protein,CDR3 DNA,V gene,J gene,D gene,clone size
CASSGFSGSREQYF,TGTGCCAGCAGCGGTTTTAGCGGGAGTCGCGAGCAGTACTTC,TRBV7-6,TRBJ2-7,TRBD2,NA
CASSFGGSSYNEQFF,TGTGCCAGCAGTTTTGGGGGGAGCTCCTACAATGAGCAGTTCTTC,TRBV25-1,TRBJ2-1,NA,once
CASSSQGMANTEAFF,TGTGCCAGCTCATCACAGGGGATGGCGAACACTGAAGCTTTCTTT,TRBV18,TRBJ1-1,TRBD1,NA
CASSYTLGLAGTYEQYF,TGTGCCAGCAGTTACACCCTGGGACTAGCGGGAACCTACGAGCAGTACTTC,TRBV28,TRBJ2-7,TRBD2,NA
CASSRVGYEQYF,TGCGCCAGCAGCCGGGTGGGCTACGAGCAGTACTTC,TRBV5-1,TRBJ2-7,NA,NA
CASSGTGVRNTEAFF,TGTGCCAGCAGTGGGACAGGGGTTAGGAACACTGAAGCTTTCTTT,TRBV7-8,TRBJ1-1,TRBD1,once
CASSGWFLTGGGETQYF,TGTGCCAGCAGTGGGTGGTTTTTGACGGGAGGTGGAGAGACCCAGTACTTC,TRBV6-1,TRBJ2-5,TRBD2,NA
CASSPLGTSPNTGELFF,TGCGCCAGCAGCCCACTCGGGACTAGCCCGAACACCGGGGAGCTGTTTTTT,TRBV4-3,TRBJ2-2,TRBD2,NA
CASSSGTSGSNEQFF,TGTGCCAGCAGTTCCGGGACTAGCGGGAGTAATGAGCAGTTCTTC,TRBV27,TRBJ2-1,TRBD2,NA
CASSQASEAFF,TGTGCCAGCAGCCAAGCTTCTGAAGCTTTCTTT,TRBV3-1/TRBV3-2,TRBJ1-1,NA,NA
CASSRSGLPWDTGELFF,TGTGCCAGCAGCCGAAGTGGACTTCCCTGGGATACCGGGGAGCTGTTTTTT,TRBV5-4,TRBJ2-2,NA,few
CASSFTGQLNTEAFF,TGTGCCAGCAGCTTTACCGGACAACTAAACACTGAAGCTTTCTTT,TRBV7-2,TRBJ1-1,NA,once
CASSPTGNAFDSPLHF,TGTGCCAGCTCACCAACAGGGAACGCGTTCGATTCACCCCTCCACTTT,TRBV18,TRBJ1-6,NA,NA
CSVERAQGVTEAFF,TGCAGCGTTGAGAGGGCTCAGGGGGTCACTGAAGCTTTCTTT,TRBV29-1,TRBJ1-1,TRBD1,NA
CASSLGDSPYEQYF,TGTGCCAGCAGCTTGGGGGACTCCCCCTACGAGCAGTACTTC,TRBV5-6,TRBJ2-7,NA,few
CASRFRQGGNSPLHF,TGCGCCAGCAGATTCAGACAGGGAGGTAATTCACCCCTCCACTTT,TRBV5-1,TRBJ1-6,TRBD1,few
CSVEEGLAETQYF,TGCAGCGTTGAGGAGGGACTAGCGGAGACCCAGTACTTC,TRBV29-1,TRBJ2-5,TRBD2,NA
CASIGTGNTEAFF,TGTGCCAGCATCGGGACAGGGAACACTGAAGCTTTCTTT,TRBV4-2,TRBJ1-1,TRBD1,NA
CASSRGLEVVEQFF,TGTGCCAGCAGCCGAGGCCTTGAAGTAGTTGAGCAGTTCTTC,TRBV5-6,TRBJ2-1,NA,NA
CASSLDEGTEAFF,TGTGCCAGCAGCTTAGATGAGGGCACTGAAGCTTTCTTT,TRBV7-8,TRBJ1-1,NA,once
CASSLERGTGAEQYF,TGTGCCAGCAGCTTGGAGAGGGGGACAGGGGCCGAGCAGTACTTC,TRBV5-5,TRBJ2-7,TRBD1,once
CASSKSPLRMQATYEQYF,TGTGCCAGCAGCAAGTCACCTCTCCGTATGCAGGCAACCTACGAGCAGTACTTC,TRBV5-5,TRBJ2-7,NA,NA
CASSQGAQTQYF,TGTGCCAGCAGCCAGGGGGCACAGACCCAGTACTTC,TRBV11-3,TRBJ2-5,TRBD1,NA
CATSEPASGSRIDTQYF,TGTGCCACCAGTGAACCCGCTAGCGGGAGCAGGATAGATACGCAGTATTTT,TRBV24-1,TRBJ2-3,TRBD2,NA
CASSLRGSIGEQYF,TGTGCCAGCAGTTTACGAGGTAGCATAGGAGAGCAGTACTTC,TRBV28,TRBJ2-7,NA,NA
CASSRGQGRETQYF,TGTGCCAGCAGCAGGGGACAGGGGCGAGAGACCCAGTACTTC,TRBV21-1,TRBJ2-5,NA,NA
CASSLGLASYEQYF,TGTGCCAGCAGTTTAGGACTAGCATCCTACGAGCAGTACTTC,TRBV28,TRBJ2-7,TRBD2,NA
CASSQGGLSYEQYF,TGCGCCAGCAGCCAAGGGGGACTCTCCTACGAGCAGTACTTC,TRBV4-1,TRBJ2-7,NA,NA
CASSYSGNTQYF,TGTGCCAGCAGTTACTCGGGCAATACGCAGTATTTT,TRBV6-2/TRBV6-3,TRBJ2-3,NA,NA
CASSIGLLAGVRGKETQYF,TGTGCCAGTAGTATAGGTCTACTAGCGGGAGTCCGCGGAAAAGAGACCCAGTACTTC,TRBV19,TRBJ2-5,TRBD2,NA
CASSPTLNQPQHF,TGTGCCAGCTCACCAACTCTTAATCAGCCCCAGCATTTT,TRBV18,TRBJ1-5,NA,NA
CASRAGTGGASSYEQYF,TGTGCCAGCAGAGCCGGGACAGGGGGTGCAAGCTCCTACGAGCAGTACTTC,TRBV5-5,TRBJ2-7,TRBD1,once
CASSVEERWGYTF,TGTGCCAGCAGCGTAGAGGAGCGCTGGGGCTACACCTTC,TRBV9,TRBJ1-2,NA,NA
CASSYSLGGGHNEQFF,TGTGCCAGCAGTTACTCGCTAGGCGGGGGGCACAATGAGCAGTTCTTC,TRBV6-5,TRBJ2-1,TRBD2,NA
CSISGVSTDTQYF,TGCAGCATTTCGGGGGTTAGCACAGATACGCAGTATTTT,TRBV29-1,TRBJ2-3,NA,NA
CASSIGGTLTSYEQYF,TGTGCCAGTAGTATAGGGGGGACACTTACCAGCTACGAGCAGTACTTC,TRBV19,TRBJ2-7,NA,NA
CASSLEGLAGAGTQYF,TGTGCCAGCAGCTTAGAGGGGCTAGCGGGGGCCGGGACCCAGTACTTC,TRBV11-2,TRBJ2-5,TRBD2,NA
CATSRDTADRGINYGYTF,TGTGCCACCAGCAGAGATACTGCGGACAGGGGTATTAACTATGGCTACACCTTC,TRBV15,TRBJ1-2,TRBD1,NA
CATSREDSSTDTQYF,TGTGCCACCAGCAGAGAGGACTCGAGCACAGATACGCAGTATTTT,TRBV15,TRBJ2-3,NA,NA
CASSARTDRGYEQYF,TGTGCCAGCAGCGCCAGAACGGACAGGGGCTACGAGCAGTACTTC,TRBV28,TRBJ2-7,TRBD1,NA
CATSDLRQRQQYF,TGTGCCACCAGTGATTTGAGGCAGCGGCAGCAGTACTTC,TRBV24-1,TRBJ2-7,NA,NA
CASSLAQGLAEGDTQYF,TGTGCCAGCAGCTTAGCCCAGGGACTAGCGGAGGGAGATACGCAGTATTTT,TRBV7-2,TRBJ2-3,TRBD2,NA
CASSFPGTRGRNEQFF,TGTGCCAGCAGCTTTCCCGGGACACGGGGTAGGAATGAGCAGTTCTTC,TRBV11-2,TRBJ2-1,NA,NA